The 26 T cell receptor beta chains below all came from one sample that was sequenced in a study of Ad26.COV2.S vaccination and SARS-CoV-2 variants. Noted treatment: some 19 received Ad26.COV2.S at low or high dose, single or two shots; five or six received placebo; per-sample allocation not given. The samples date from day 63 after the first vaccine or placebo injection. The table came from immunoSEQ multiplex PCR; TCRdb's copy has only in-frame clones and leaves some out. The table includes 380,000 or so clones, 83% detected once. Sequences were derived from peripheral blood, sampled in a trial of Ad26.COV2.S vaccine versus placebo. The receptors shown here come from a person between 18 and 59 years old who received the Ad26.COV2.S COVID-19 vaccine or a placebo.

The rearrangement joins TRBV18 to TRBJ1-3; TRBD1 agrees at 9 bases. The CDR3 totals 15 residues. Germline V lookup: CDR1 KGHSH, CDR2 LQKENI. The J segment lost 4 bases and the V segment lost 3 bases, leaving 4 bases of the junction unmatched. The CDR3 DNA reads as TGTGCCAGCTCACCCGGGACAGGGCGAGGAAACACCATATATTTT. Amino acid sequence: CASSPGTGRGNTIYF.

The chain has TRBV7-2 and TRBJ2-7; weak D call: TRBD2 (7 bases). V was shortened by 5 bases and J by 5 bases, with 16 bases between the two germline ends. The CDR3 loop spans 14 amino acids. Germline V gene sequence: CDR1 SGHTA, CDR2 FQGNSA. As DNA, the CDR3 is TGTGCCAGCAGCGACCCTCGGGGGGCGCACGAGCAGTACTTC. It codes for CASSDPRGAHEQYF.

The chain links TRBV9 to TRBJ1-3; TRBD1 is a possible D gene (5 bases). The CDR3 contains 14 residues. Looked up from germline, CDR1 is SGDLS and CDR2 is YYNGEE. V was shortened by 4 bases and J by 3 bases, with 11 bases between the two germline ends. CDR3 loop: CASSPLGDGNTIYF. CDR3 sequence (DNA): TGTGCCAGCAGCCCCCTAGGGGATGGAAACACCATATATTTT.

The gene calls are TRBV29-1 and TRBJ1-4, with D tentatively TRBD1 (5 bases). The length of the CDR3 is 11 residues. V gave up 1 base and J gave up 15 bases, with 12 bases separating them. The germline CDR1 and CDR2 sequences are SQVTM and ANQGSEA. The CDR3 is CSVEGSREMFF. CDR3 sequence (DNA): TGCAGCGTTGAAGGCTCCAGGGAGATGTTTTTT.

This clone was counted once. In the same sample, other DNA sequences code for this CDR3. The chain employs TRBV13 and TRBJ1-2; 10 bases agree with TRBD1. The CDR3 is made up of 13 amino acids. Trimming at V came to 5 bases and at J to 8 bases, leaving 5 bases not matched to a gene. CDR1 and CDR2 from the germline V gene are PRHDT and FYEKMQ (reference sequence). The CDR3 coding sequence is TGTGCCAGCAGCCCGCGGACAGGGGGGGGCTACACCTTC. Translation gives CASSPRTGGGYTF.

This sequence joins TRBV19 and TRBJ1-1, with TRBD1 identical over 7 bases. This CDR3 is built from 12 residues. Germline V gene lookup returns CDR1 LNHDA and CDR2 SQIVND (reference sequence). V trimming: 9 bases; J trimming: 8 bases; junction bases outside the gene matches: 9. This CDR3 reads CASKGGKVEAFF. Written as DNA, the CDR3 is TGTGCCAGCAAAGGGGGCAAGGTGGAAGCTTTCTTT.

The genes are TRBV2 and TRBJ1-2; no clear D. Germline CDR1 is SNHLY and CDR2 is FYNNEI. There are 13 residues in the CDR3. Trimming removed 5 bases at V and 1 base at J, with 8 bases between. CDR3 nucleotides: TGTGCCAGCAGTCTAGATAGTAACTATGGCTACACCTTC. Amino acid sequence: CASSLDSNYGYTF.

This clone was counted between two and nine times. The chain combines TRBV3-1 (or the pseudogene TRBV3-2) with TRBJ2-2, with D perhaps being TRBD1 or TRBD2 (6 bases each). The V end lost 6 bases, the J end lost 1 base, and 9 bases lay between the germline ends. Germline V lookup: CDR1 LGHDT, CDR2 YNNKEL (reference sequence). CDR3 size: 14 residues. The chain's CDR3 is CASSKGGNTGELFF. The CDR3 DNA reads TGTGCCAGCAGTAAGGGGGGGAACACCGGGGAGCTGTTTTTT.

V gene TRBV5-3 combines with J gene TRBJ1-5, with D tentatively TRBD1 (6 bases). TRBV5-3 is an open reading frame whose function is uncertain. The V gene lost 4 bases and the J gene lost 2 bases, with 22 bases spanning the gap. The CDR3 is 18 amino acids. The CDR3 DNA is TGTGCCAGAAGCCACTTGCCCGGCCAGGGGAAGGGCAATCAGCCCCAGCATTTT. This sequence encodes CARSHLPGQGKGNQPQHF.

This chain links TRBV18 with TRBJ2-5; 7 positions agree with TRBD2. Trimming cost V 1 base and J 1 base; bases outside gene matches: 3. The CDR3 consists of 15 residues. CDR1 and CDR2 (germline): KGHSH, LQKENI. The DNA of the CDR3 is TGTGCCAGCTCACCACTACCTAGCGGCCAAGAGACCCAGTACTTC. Translation: CASSPLPSGQETQYF.

V and J are TRBV11-2 and TRBJ1-6, with D perhaps TRBD1 (6 bases). In germline, CDR1 is SGHAT, CDR2 FQNNGV. There are 13 residues in the CDR3. Deletions cut 10 bases from V and 8 bases from J, with 15 bases between. CDR3 protein: CATAGQGYSPLHF. Written as DNA, the CDR3 is TGTGCCACCGCTGGGCAGGGGTATTCACCCCTCCACTTT.

This clone was counted between two and nine times. The J gene is TRBJ1-4, the V gene TRBV12-3 or TRBV12-4; D ambiguous. V was clipped by 5 bases and J by 7 bases, with 5 bases between them. This CDR3 region has 11 residues. The CDR3 nucleotides read TGTGCCAGCAGTCGGGGTGAAAAACTGTTTTTT. This codes for CASSRGEKLFF.

This rearrangement joins TRBV5-6 to TRBJ2-3; perhaps D is TRBD1 or TRBD2 (7 bases each). The V end was cut by 3 bases, the J end by 3 bases, with 14 bases between. Germline V gene sequence: CDR1 SGHDT, CDR2 YYEEEE. The CDR3 sequence is 15 residues long. The CDR3 nucleotides read TGTGCCAGCAGCTCAGCGGGACAGATGACAGATACGCAGTATTTT. Translating it yields CASSSAGQMTDTQYF.

This rearrangement joins TRBV3-1 (or the pseudogene TRBV3-2) to TRBJ1-1; 7 bases match TRBD1. This CDR3 comprises 15 residues. The V gene end was trimmed by 3 bases and the J gene end by 6 bases; junction bases not matched to a gene: 10. The V gene's germline CDR1 is LGHDT and CDR2 YNNKEL (reference sequence). This CDR3 is CASSHQGQAGAEAFF. The CDR3 DNA is TGTGCCAGCAGCCACCAAGGACAGGCTGGTGCTGAAGCTTTCTTT.

The chain uses TRBV5-1 and TRBJ1-1; 7 bases are a match to TRBD1. V shed 0 bases, J shed 4 bases, and the junction held 6 bases outside the gene matches. CDR1 is SGHRS, CDR2 YFSETQ, per germline. The CDR3 contains 15 residues. The CDR3 region is CASSLVHDRATEAFF. The CDR3 bases are TGCGCCAGCAGCTTGGTTCACGACAGGGCCACTGAAGCTTTCTTT.

This chain connects TRBV19 to TRBJ1-1; 9 bases line up with TRBD1. Germline V gene sequence: CDR1 LNHDA, CDR2 SQIVND (reference sequence). With V trimmed by 6 bases and J by 5 bases, 7 bases remained unmatched. The CDR3 spans 14 residues. The DNA of the CDR3 is TGTGCCAGTAGATGGGAGGACAGGGGTACTGAAGCTTTCTTT. Its protein product is CASRWEDRGTEAFF.

The V call is TRBV2, the J call TRBJ2-4, with D unclear. This CDR3 region has 15 residues. Germline lookup yields CDR1 SNHLY and CDR2 FYNNEI. Trimming pared 0 bases from V and 5 bases from J, leaving 11 bases between. CDR3 coding DNA: TGTGCCAGCAGTGAAGCGCTTCCCGCTGAAAACATTCAGTACTTC. Its protein product is CASSEALPAENIQYF. Drawing the rest from reference TRBV2 and TRBJ2-4, the complete variable domain is EPEVTQTPSHQVTQMGQEVILRCVPISNHLYFYWYRQILGQKVEFLVSFYNNEISEKSEIFDDQFSVERPDGSNFTLKIRSTKLEDSAMYFCASSEALPAENIQYFGAGTRLSVL.

The DNA for the CDR3 is TGTGCCAGCAGTCCAGAGGTGCGCAATCAGCCCCAGCATTTT. Its translation is CASSPEVRNQPQHF. The chain employs TRBV6-5 and TRBJ1-5; D not resolved. The CDR3 runs 14 residues. Germline CDR1 and CDR2: MNHEY and SVGAGI. Trimming pared 5 bases from V and 2 bases from J, leaving 10 bases between.

The chain carries TRBV7-9 and TRBJ1-1, with D possibly being TRBD1 (5 bases). V shed 3 bases and J shed 0 bases, with 20 bases lying between them. CDR3 length: 18 amino acids. CDR1 SEHNR and CDR2 FQNEAQ come from the germline V gene (reference sequence). Here the CDR3 reads CASSLWKGAKTMNTEAFF. CDR3 sequence (DNA): TGTGCCAGCAGCTTGTGGAAAGGGGCCAAAACCATGAACACTGAAGCTTTCTTT.

In regard to this clone: Different DNA sequences within this sample yield the same CDR3. The chain carries TRBV4-1 and TRBJ1-2; perhaps TRBD1 as D (6 bases). The CDR3 spans 15 residues. Trimming removed 2 bases from V and 2 bases from J, with 12 bases in between. Germline values: CDR1 MGHRA, CDR2 YSYEKL. The CDR3 loop reads CASSQTGTLNYGYTF. The CDR3 DNA follows: TGCGCCAGCAGCCAAACCGGGACATTGAACTATGGCTACACCTTC.

The chain recombines TRBV25-1 with TRBJ2-3; D not resolved. Germline-derived CDR1 and CDR2 are MGHDK and SYGVNS. Trimming took off 6 bases at V and 5 bases at J, with 18 bases between the two ends. The CDR3 consists of 15 residues. CDR3 sequence (DNA): TGTGCCAGCAGCATTCTTGACGGGTTGGGAGATACGCAGTATTTT. Translation: CASSILDGLGDTQYF.

Of note for this clone: The junction shows a germline mismatch at one end, possibly a read error. The rearrangement uses TRBV5-4 and TRBJ1-2, with 7 bases lining up with TRBD1. CDR3 length equals 13 residues. CDR1 and CDR2 (germline): SGHNT, YYREEE (reference sequence). The CDR3 coding sequence is TGTGCCAGCAGCGAACAGGGGATCCCCCACAGGGCCTTC. This translates into CASSEQGIPHRAF.

The chain links TRBV10-1 to TRBJ1-1, with D unclear. CDR3 length: 14 amino acids. The V end lost 2 bases, the J end lost 5 bases, and 12 bases lay between the germline ends. Germline lookup yields CDR1 WNHNN and CDR2 SYGVQD (reference sequence). CDR3 sequence: CASSEGPLETEAFF. CDR3 coding DNA: TGCGCCAGCAGTGAGGGGCCCCTAGAGACTGAAGCTTTCTTT.

This rearrangement joins TRBV5-6 to TRBJ1-4; D is uncertain. Germline V CDR1 and CDR2: SGHDT, YYEEEE. The V end was cut by 2 bases, the J end by 4 bases, with 0 bases between. The CDR3 is 11 residues long. DNA of the CDR3: TGTGCCAGCAGCTTTAATGAAAAACTGTTTTTT. Translated: CASSFNEKLFF.

The rearrangement joins TRBV6-1 to TRBJ2-7; the D call may be TRBD1 or TRBD2 (6 bases each). Deletions cut 5 bases from V and 7 bases from J, with 21 bases between. The CDR3 sequence is 15 residues long. Per germline, CDR1 MNHNS and CDR2 SASEGT. In DNA, the CDR3 is TGTGCCAGCAGTAAGACCTCAGGGGACTCCAGGGAGCAGTACTTC. Its protein is CASSKTSGDSREQYF.

The gene calls are TRBV7-9 and TRBJ1-1; no firm D call. The CDR3 loop spans 15 amino acids. Germline CDR1 and CDR2: SEHNR and FQNEAQ (reference sequence). V gave up 6 bases and J gave up 2 bases, with 16 bases separating them. CDR3 DNA: TGTGCCAGCAGTCCCATTGGCACAACAAACACTGAAGCTTTCTTT. As protein: CASSPIGTTNTEAFF. The full variable domain, in which reference TRBV7-9 and TRBJ1-1 provide the parts outside the CDR3, is DTGVSQNPRHKITKRGQNVTFRCDPISEHNRLYWYRQTLGQGPEFLTYFQNEAQLEKSRLLSDRFSAERPKGSFSTLEIQRTEQGDSAMYLCASSPIGTTNTEAFFGQGTRLTVV.